Below, 30 T cell receptor beta chains from the same sample are listed, as sequenced in a study of T cells after yellow fever vaccination. Each CDR3 protein gets one entry after TCRdb re-called the 5' RACE reads with MiXCR. The sample lists about 630,000 distinct CDR3 sequences, around 12% occurring once. The sample here was PBMCs, taken on the day of the yellow fever booster vaccination. These receptors originate from a man aged 30 to 45 who received the YFV17D yellow fever vaccine.

This clonotype was seen a handful of times. The chain uses TRBV19 and TRBJ2-3, with D possibly being TRBD2 (5 bases). Trimming left V 6 bases short and J 1 base short, with 14 bases between. Germline-derived CDR1 and CDR2 are LNHDA and SQIVND (reference sequence). The CDR3 consists of 15 residues. CDR3 nucleotide sequence: TGTGCCAGTAGACTCGGGAACTCTGGCACAGATACGCAGTATTTT. Protein: CASRLGNSGTDTQYF.

The chain recombines TRBV29-1 with TRBJ2-7, with D perhaps given as TRBD1 or TRBD2 (5 bases each). CDR3 length: 12 amino acids. The germline V and J ends were trimmed by 3 bases and 5 bases, with 11 bases remaining between them. CDR1 SQVTM and CDR2 ANQGSEA come from the germline V gene. The DNA for the CDR3 is TGCAGCGTTGACCCCGGGACCGACGAGCAGTACTTC. Protein product: CSVDPGTDEQYF.

The chain uses TRBV12-3 or TRBV12-4 and TRBJ2-2; perhaps D is TRBD1 or TRBD2 (6 bases each). This CDR3 has 13 amino acids. The ends were cut back, 7 bases at V and 6 bases at J, with 12 bases in the middle. CDR3 residues: CASTEGGAGELFF. CDR3 sequence (DNA): TGTGCCAGCACCGAGGGGGGAGCCGGGGAGCTGTTTTTT.

This clonotype was seen a few times. The gene calls are TRBV29-1 and TRBJ1-4; D is unclear. V was pared by 3 bases and J by 12 bases, with 14 bases between. This CDR3 spans 12 amino acids. The germline gives CDR1 SQVTM, CDR2 ANQGSEA. The CDR3 bases are TGCAGCGTTGATGGTTTTACGGGTCAACTGTTTTTT. It yields the protein CSVDGFTGQLFF.

The V and J genes are TRBV15 and TRBJ1-1; D gene ambiguous. CDR3 length: 16 residues. Between the trimmed V and J ends, which lost 0 bases and 1 base, there was a span of 12 bases. Germline lookup yields CDR1 LNHNV and CDR2 YYDKDF (reference sequence). CDR3 nucleotides: TGTGCCACCAGCAGAGATAGTAGTTTGTCGAACACTGAAGCTTTCTTT. Translation: CATSRDSSLSNTEAFF.

The chain has TRBV7-3 and TRBJ2-7, with 8 bases matching TRBD2. The CDR3 contains 15 residues. Germline V gene sequence: CDR1 SGHTA, CDR2 FQGTGA. Trimming at V came to 2 bases and at J to 5 bases, leaving 8 bases not matched to a gene. In nucleotides, the CDR3 is TGTGCCAGCAGCTTAGTCGGCGGGAGGTCCCACGAGCAGTACTTC. The encoded protein is CASSLVGGRSHEQYF.

This clonotype showed up just a few times. This chain uses TRBV6-2 or TRBV6-3 with TRBJ2-7; 8 positions match TRBD1. Per germline, CDR1 MNHEY and CDR2 SVGEGT. This CDR3 has 14 residues. Trimming removed 2 bases from V and 6 bases from J; junction bases left unmatched: 6. The CDR3: CASSYGTGYPEQYF. The DNA for the CDR3 is TGTGCCAGCAGTTACGGGACAGGCTATCCCGAGCAGTACTTC.

This chain joins TRBV3-1 and TRBJ2-5, with D tentatively TRBD1 (6 bases). CDR1 LGHDT and CDR2 YNNKEL come from the germline V gene (reference sequence). This CDR3 is 16 amino acids long. Trimming removed 4 bases at V and 3 bases at J, with 18 bases between. CDR3 DNA sequence: TGTGCCAGCAGCCTGCCATACGGGGCAGGGGAAGAGACCCAGTACTTC. Translated: CASSLPYGAGEETQYF.

At least ten counts were recorded for this clonotype. CDR3 nucleotide sequence: TGTGCCAGCAGCTTACTAGGATCGGATACGCAGTATTTT. Translating it yields CASSLLGSDTQYF. The chain recombines TRBV7-3 with TRBJ2-3; no firm D call. Between the trimmed V and J ends, which lost 2 bases and 6 bases, there was a span of 9 bases. This CDR3 spans 13 amino acids. The V gene's germline CDR1 is SGHTA and CDR2 FQGTGA.

There are a few counts of this clonotype. The gene calls are TRBV29-1 and TRBJ2-1; no reliable D call. The V and J ends lost 7 bases and 4 bases respectively, with 14 bases between them. Germline-derived CDR1 and CDR2 are SQVTM and ANQGSEA. This CDR3 contains 13 residues. The chain's CDR3 is CSAQVSLYNEQFF. The DNA of the CDR3 is TGCAGCGCCCAGGTTTCGTTGTACAATGAGCAGTTCTTC.

This clonotype was found a few times. This chain connects TRBV5-1 to TRBJ2-3, with a weak D call TRBD2 (6 bases). This CDR3 comprises 14 residues. V lost 8 bases, J lost 2 bases, and 15 bases lay in between. The germline CDR1 and CDR2 sequences are SGHRS and YFSETQ. The CDR3, as DNA: TGCGCCAGTTTGCCCGCGGGGAACACAGATACGCAGTATTTT. Protein product: CASLPAGNTDTQYF. Full variable domain (missing parts from reference TRBV5-1 and TRBJ2-3): KAGVTQTPRYLIKTRGQQVTLSCSPISGHRSVSWYQQTPGQGLQFLFEYFSETQRNKGNFPGRFSGRQFSNSRSEMNVSTLELGDSALYLCASLPAGNTDTQYFGPGTRLTVL.

This clonotype has just a few counts. The chain uses TRBV6-1 and TRBJ1-4; D is undetermined. The CDR3 has 15 amino acids. Germline CDR1 reads MNHNS; CDR2 reads SASEGT. Trimming left V 7 bases short and J 0 bases short, with 12 bases between. CDR3 amino acids: CASTSHSTTNEKLFF. The CDR3 DNA reads TGTGCCAGCACCTCGCACAGTACAACTAATGAAAAACTGTTTTTT.

The chain carries TRBV20-1 and TRBJ2-3, with a possible D match to TRBD2 (5 bases). V lost 3 bases and J lost 4, with 14 bases in between. The germline V gene encodes CDR1 DFQATT and CDR2 SNEGSKA (reference sequence). The CDR3 has 14 amino acids. DNA for the CDR3: TGCAGTGCTAGTGAGGGAGTTGGCCCAGATACGCAGTATTTT. The encoded protein is CSASEGVGPDTQYF.

This clonotype was counted ten times or more. The chain recombines TRBV5-1 with TRBJ2-7; D is possibly TRBD1 (6 bases). The germline V gene has CDR1 SGHRS and CDR2 YFSETQ. This CDR3 spans 14 amino acids. The V end lost 4 bases, the J end lost 3 bases, and 14 bases lay between the germline ends. CDR3 nucleotides: TGCGCCAGCAGCCAGCCGGGACAACGCTACGAGCAGTACTTC. Amino acid sequence: CASSQPGQRYEQYF. The full variable domain, completed using reference TRBV5-1 and TRBJ2-7, is KAGVTQTPRYLIKTRGQQVTLSCSPISGHRSVSWYQQTPGQGLQFLFEYFSETQRNKGNFPGRFSGRQFSNSRSEMNVSTLELGDSALYLCASSQPGQRYEQYFGPGTRLTVT.

V is TRBV7-9 and J is TRBJ2-3; a weak D match, TRBD1 (5 bases). This CDR3 spans 16 amino acids. V lost 6 bases and J lost 4, with 20 bases in between. Germline assignment: CDR1 SEHNR and CDR2 FQNEAQ (reference sequence). CDR3 in amino acids: CASRSFRQGLPDTQYF. CDR3 DNA sequence: TGTGCCAGCAGATCTTTTCGTCAGGGTTTGCCAGATACGCAGTATTTT.

This clonotype was picked up many times. The chain recombines TRBV7-9 with TRBJ2-7, with TRBD1 identical over 7 bases. The CDR3 has 14 residues. Germline V gives CDR1 SEHNR, CDR2 FQNEAQ (reference sequence). The V segment lost 2 bases and the J segment 3 bases; nucleotides outside the gene matches: 4. The CDR3 spells CASSLLQGSYEQYF. The CDR3 DNA follows: TGTGCCAGCAGCTTATTACAGGGGAGCTACGAGCAGTACTTC.

This chain uses TRBV29-1 with TRBJ2-3; D perhaps matches TRBD1 (6 bases). Germline CDR1 SQVTM, CDR2 ANQGSEA. The CDR3 totals 13 residues. The CDR3 region is CSSDGGAADTQYF. The CDR3, as DNA: TGCAGTTCGGATGGGGGCGCAGCAGATACGCAGTATTTT.

The J gene is TRBJ2-7, the V gene TRBV18; D is perhaps TRBD2 (5 bases). The V gene's germline CDR1 is KGHSH and CDR2 LQKENI. V was pared by 5 bases and J by 2 bases, with 19 bases between. The CDR3 sequence is 16 residues long. The CDR3 spells CASSLRDEGYTYEQYF. The CDR3 bases are TGTGCCAGCTCATTACGCGACGAGGGCTATACCTACGAGCAGTACTTC.

This chain joins TRBV5-1 and TRBJ2-1, with 14 bases lining up with TRBD2. Germline V gives CDR1 SGHRS, CDR2 YFSETQ. V lost 1 base and J lost 10; bases outside the gene matches: 7. The CDR3 has 16 residues. CDR3 protein: CASSLNGLAGGGEQFF. CDR3 DNA: TGCGCCAGCAGCTTGAACGGACTAGCGGGAGGTGGGGAGCAGTTCTTC.

This clonotype was seen a handful of times. V gene TRBV18 combines with J gene TRBJ1-4; D is undetermined. The CDR3 length is 14 residues. Trimming pared 3 bases from V and 3 bases from J, leaving 8 bases between. Germline V gene lookup returns CDR1 KGHSH and CDR2 LQKENI. The CDR3 DNA sequence: TGTGCCAGCTCACCGGGGAGGCCTAATGAAAAACTGTTTTTT. It translates to CASSPGRPNEKLFF.

This clonotype appeared a few times. The genes are TRBV12-3 or TRBV12-4 and TRBJ2-7, with D perhaps TRBD1 (5 bases). V dropped 6 bases and J dropped 5 bases, with 14 bases sitting between them. The CDR3 sequence is 13 residues long. The CDR3 here is CASSGRVVDEQYF. In nucleotides, the CDR3 is TGTGCCAGCAGCGGCAGGGTGGTGGACGAGCAGTACTTC.

The V gene is TRBV5-1, the J gene TRBJ2-5; TRBD2 matches at 7 bases. The trim removed 1 base at V and 2 bases at J, leaving 5 bases unmatched. The germline CDR1 and CDR2 sequences are SGHRS and YFSETQ. The CDR3 extends over 15 amino acids. This CDR3 is CASSLSTSRQETQYF. The CDR3 bases are TGCGCCAGCAGCTTGTCGACTAGCAGACAAGAGACCCAGTACTTC.

The CDR3: CSARRHNEQFF. Here the CDR3 DNA reads TGCAGTGCTAGACGCCACAATGAGCAGTTCTTC. The chain joins TRBV20-1 to TRBJ2-1; D gene uncertain. The CDR3 sequence is 11 residues long. The V and J ends lost 2 bases and 5 bases respectively, with 4 bases between them. Germline-derived CDR1 and CDR2 are DFQATT and SNEGSKA (reference sequence).

This sequence joins TRBV9 and TRBJ2-1; 7 positions agree with TRBD2. V shed 4 bases and J 1 base; nucleotides not matched to a gene: 5. Germline V gives CDR1 SGDLS, CDR2 YYNGEE. This CDR3 has 15 amino acids. CDR3 sequence: CASSFSGQSYNEQFF. The CDR3 DNA is TGTGCCAGCAGCTTTAGCGGGCAGTCCTACAATGAGCAGTTCTTC.

This clonotype came up a few times. V usage is TRBV7-2 and J usage is TRBJ2-7, with 8 positions matching TRBD2. Unmatched junction bases numbered 6, after V lost 3 bases and J lost 2 bases. The CDR3 runs to 15 residues. CDR1 and CDR2 from the germline V gene are SGHTA and FQGNSA. Here the CDR3 reads CASSFSSGTTYEQYF. The CDR3 DNA is TGTGCCAGCAGCTTTAGTAGCGGGACCACCTACGAGCAGTACTTC.

The chain uses TRBV29-1 and TRBJ2-1; 12 nucleotides line up with TRBD2. Germline V gives CDR1 SQVTM, CDR2 ANQGSEA. There are 16 residues in the CDR3. The junction had 11 bases not matched to a gene; V was cut back by 5 bases and J by 6 bases. The CDR3 DNA is TGCAGCGTTTTCGACCCCGGACTAGCGGGATCCAATGAGCAGTTCTTC. Translating it yields CSVFDPGLAGSNEQFF.

This clonotype was seen a handful of times. The chain has TRBV10-3 and TRBJ2-7, with D tentatively TRBD1 or TRBD2 (6 bases each). The CDR3 is made up of 14 amino acids. Germline V gene sequence: CDR1 ENHRY, CDR2 SYGVKD. Trimming pared 3 bases from V and 5 bases from J, leaving 14 bases between. DNA of the CDR3: TGTGCCATCAGTGAAGGCGGGAACAGGGACGAGCAGTACTTC. Translation: CAISEGGNRDEQYF.

The genes are TRBV12-3 or TRBV12-4 and TRBJ2-2, with TRBD2 matching over 7 bases. V trimming: 7 bases; J trimming: 7 bases; junction bases outside the gene matches: 12. CDR3 length: 15 amino acids. This chain's CDR3 is CASTPRTSEVGELFF. The CDR3 coding sequence is TGTGCCAGCACCCCCCGCACTAGCGAGGTCGGGGAGCTGTTTTTT.

J is TRBJ1-5 and V is TRBV4-3; D uncertain. This CDR3 region has 14 residues. Germline V lookup: CDR1 LGHNA, CDR2 YSLEER. Trimming stripped 5 bases from V and 0 bases from J, with 8 bases between. The CDR3 protein is CASSSFHSNQPQHF. The CDR3, as DNA: TGCGCCAGCAGCTCATTTCATAGCAATCAGCCCCAGCATTTT.

The chain recombines TRBV20-1 with TRBJ2-3; 9 bases line up with TRBD1. Per germline, CDR1 DFQATT and CDR2 SNEGSKA (reference sequence). With V trimmed by 5 bases and J by 4 bases, 4 bases remained unmatched. The length of the CDR3 is 13 residues. The CDR3 DNA sequence: TGCAGTGCTCCCACAGGGGGCGCAGATACGCAGTATTTT. Translating it yields CSAPTGGADTQYF.